This TCR beta chain originates from a study of cytomegalovirus exposure and HLA in healthy donors. With respect to this clone: Its antigen is unidentified.

Study-level points and caveats: Relative to equally common others, HLA-associated TCR beta chains showed greater clonal expansion in a later analysis. A missense variant in DCLRE1C was later tied to TCR beta V- and J-gene trimming.

Primers for the PCR totalled 60 Vbeta and 13 Jbeta. Profiling relied on immunoSEQ multiplex PCR, and the TCRdb table lists in-frame clones only, not all of them. The repertoire holds about 130,000 clones, with 70% to 90% as singletons. Trimming at V came to 4 bases and at J to 6 bases, leaving 0 bases not matched to a gene. The CDR3 contains 14 residues. CDR1 and CDR2 (germline): LNHDA, SQIVND (reference sequence). The sample comprised PBMCs. The TCR originated in a boy younger than 18 in good health and CMV-seronegative. The chain is built from TRBV19 and TRBJ2-1; 13 bases match TRBD2. The CDR3 DNA is TGTGCCAGTAGTAGGACTAGCGGGAGCAATGAGCAGTTCTTC. Amino acids: CASSRTSGSNEQFF.